These 8 T cell receptor beta chains originate from one sample sequenced in a study of T cells in Graves' hyperthyroidism and ophthalmopathy. It was RNA transcripts that yielded the amplified TCR beta CDR3 regions. The primer set for the first-round RT-PCR of the TCR CDR3 was HTBI. TCRdb itself ran the multiplex PCR reads through MiXCR, one entry per CDR3 protein. The table includes roughly 700,000 distinct CDR3 sequences, roughly 17% detected once. Source material: blood. The receptors come from a man aged 50 to 59 with Graves' hyperthyroidism.

This clonotype occurred a few times. The genes are TRBV6-2 or TRBV6-3 and TRBJ2-1; no firm D call. V lost 6 bases, J lost 9 bases, and 12 bases lay in between. Per the germline V gene, CDR1 is MNHEY and CDR2 is SVGEGT. CDR3 size: 12 residues. For the CDR3, the DNA is TGTGCCAGCAGCCCGCAGGCTATTGAGCAGTTCTTC. This gives the protein CASSPQAIEQFF.

This clonotype has a handful of counts. With a much larger clone just one base away, this may be a read error. The chain combines TRBV3-1 with TRBJ2-5; D gene ambiguous. V was trimmed by 0 bases and J by 5 bases, leaving 10 bases between them. Germline loops: CDR1 LGHDT, CDR2 YNNKEL (reference sequence). The CDR3 has 14 amino acids. The CDR3 here is CASSQDSQVETQYF. DNA for the CDR3: TGTGCCAGCAGCCAAGATTCTCAGGTCGAGACCCAGTACTTC.

This clonotype was seen a handful of times. One end of the junction fails to match germline, which may point to a read error. The chain couples TRBV12-3 or TRBV12-4 to TRBJ1-2; possibly TRBD1 for D (6 bases). This CDR3 region has 13 residues. CDR3: CASSFDRNYGCTF. CDR3 in DNA: TGTGCCAGCAGCTTCGACAGGAACTATGGCTGCACCTTC.

The gene calls are TRBV18 and TRBJ2-5, with TRBD2 matching 9 bases. This CDR3 region has 16 residues. Germline lookup yields CDR1 KGHSH and CDR2 LQKENI. The V segment lost 3 bases and the J segment 0 bases; nucleotides outside the gene matches: 5. As DNA, the CDR3 is TGTGCCAGCTCACCGAGGACTAGCGTTTACCAAGAGACCCAGTACTTC. Amino acid sequence: CASSPRTSVYQETQYF.

The chain couples TRBV19 to TRBJ1-1; D call uncertain. Germline V gene sequence: CDR1 LNHDA, CDR2 SQIVND (reference sequence). The CDR3 contains 15 residues. Trimming shortened V by 4 bases and J by 2 bases, and 14 bases separated the two germline ends. The DNA for the CDR3 is TGTGCCAGTAGTACCCGGGCCAGAAGAAACACTGAAGCTTTCTTT. Its protein is CASSTRARRNTEAFF.

The chain uses TRBV19 and TRBJ2-7; perhaps D is TRBD1 or TRBD2 (5 bases each). Germline V lookup: CDR1 LNHDA, CDR2 SQIVND (reference sequence). The CDR3 totals 15 residues. V was cut by 3 bases and J by 2 bases, with 14 bases left in between. Written as DNA, the CDR3 is TGTGCCAGTAGTATGTTCAGGGAGAAAGCCTACGAGCAGTACTTC. Encoded protein: CASSMFREKAYEQYF.

This clonotype showed up many times. The chain employs TRBV11-2 and TRBJ1-5; a possible D gene is TRBD1 (6 bases). Germline CDR1 is SGHAT and CDR2 is FQNNGV. This CDR3 has 14 residues. V was clipped by 3 bases and J by 6 bases, with 12 bases between them. In DNA, the CDR3 is TGTGCCAGCAGCTTGGACAGTAGCCGTCAGCCCCAGCATTTT. Translated: CASSLDSSRQPQHF.

This clonotype has at least ten counts. The gene calls are TRBV7-2 and TRBJ2-3; D is perhaps TRBD1 or TRBD2 (6 bases each). The CDR3 length is 14 residues. Trimming pared 2 bases from V and 10 bases from J, leaving 16 bases between. In germline, CDR1 is SGHTA, CDR2 FQGNSA. In DNA, the CDR3 is TGTGCCAGCAGCTTACAGGGGAGGCCGACTGCGCAGTATTTT. This encodes CASSLQGRPTAQYF.